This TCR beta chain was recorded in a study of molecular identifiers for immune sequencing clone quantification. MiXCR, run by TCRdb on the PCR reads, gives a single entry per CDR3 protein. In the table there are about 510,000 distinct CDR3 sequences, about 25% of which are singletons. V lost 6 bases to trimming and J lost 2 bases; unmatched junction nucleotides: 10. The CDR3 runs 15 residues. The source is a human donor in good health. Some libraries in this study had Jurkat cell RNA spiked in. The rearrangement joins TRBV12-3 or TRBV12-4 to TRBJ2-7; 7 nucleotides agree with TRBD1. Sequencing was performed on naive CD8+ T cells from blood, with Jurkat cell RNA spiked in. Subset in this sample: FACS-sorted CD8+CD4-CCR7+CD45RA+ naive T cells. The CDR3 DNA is TGTGCCAGCAGACCGCCCTGGACAGGAACCTACGAGCAGTACTTC. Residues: CASRPPWTGTYEQYF.